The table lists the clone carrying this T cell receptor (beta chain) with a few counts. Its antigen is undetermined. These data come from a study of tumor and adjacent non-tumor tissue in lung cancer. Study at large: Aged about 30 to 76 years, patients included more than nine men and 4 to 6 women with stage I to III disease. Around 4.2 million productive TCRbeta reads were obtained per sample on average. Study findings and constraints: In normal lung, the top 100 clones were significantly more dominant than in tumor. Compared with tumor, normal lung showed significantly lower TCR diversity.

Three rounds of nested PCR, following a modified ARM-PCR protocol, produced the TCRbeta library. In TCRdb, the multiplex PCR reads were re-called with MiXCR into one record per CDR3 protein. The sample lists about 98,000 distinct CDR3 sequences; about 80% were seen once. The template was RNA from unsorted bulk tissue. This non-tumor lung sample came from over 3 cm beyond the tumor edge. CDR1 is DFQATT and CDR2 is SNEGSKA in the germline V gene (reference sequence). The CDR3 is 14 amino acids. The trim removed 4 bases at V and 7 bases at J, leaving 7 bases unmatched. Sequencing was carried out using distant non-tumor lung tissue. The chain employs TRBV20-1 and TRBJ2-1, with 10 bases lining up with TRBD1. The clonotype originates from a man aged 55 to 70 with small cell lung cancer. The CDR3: CSANRQGARNEQFF. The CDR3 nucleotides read TGCAGTGCTAACAGACAGGGGGCAAGGAATGAGCAGTTCTTC.